Given below is one T cell receptor beta chain in context. The antigen is undetermined. V lost 4 bases to trimming and J lost 9 bases; unmatched junction nucleotides: 9. The V gene's germline CDR1 is SGHRS and CDR2 YFSETQ. The CDR3 totals 14 residues. This sample was taken from a study of cytomegalovirus exposure and HLA in healthy donors. PCR amplification relied on 60 Vbeta primers (plus 13 Jbeta primers). The table came from immunoSEQ multiplex PCR; TCRdb's copy has only in-frame clones and leaves some out. This table holds roughly 100,000 clones, around 80% found once. Points from the study as a whole: Several V segments, TRBV6-2 and TRBV6-3 among them, could not be told apart and were dropped. Analysis performed later found more than 15,000 TCR beta sequences associated with HLA alleles at 0.05 false discovery rate.

This TCR derives from a male donor in good health and CMV-seronegative. Sample: PBMCs. The genes are TRBV5-1 and TRBJ1-5, with 8 positions matching TRBD1. This CDR3 is CASSQGQVNGPQHF. As DNA, the CDR3 is TGCGCCAGCAGCCAGGGACAGGTTAATGGGCCCCAGCATTTT.